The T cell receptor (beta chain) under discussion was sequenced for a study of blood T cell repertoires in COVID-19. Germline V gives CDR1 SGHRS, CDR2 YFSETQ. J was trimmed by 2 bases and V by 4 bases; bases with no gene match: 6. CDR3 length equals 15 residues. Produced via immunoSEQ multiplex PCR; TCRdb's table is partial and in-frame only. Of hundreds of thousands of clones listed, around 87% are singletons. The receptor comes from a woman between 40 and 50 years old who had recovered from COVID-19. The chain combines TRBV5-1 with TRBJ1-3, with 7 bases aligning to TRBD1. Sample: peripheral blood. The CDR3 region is CASSIYTGAGNTIYF. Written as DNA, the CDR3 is TGCGCCAGCAGCATTTATACAGGGGCTGGAAACACCATATATTTT.